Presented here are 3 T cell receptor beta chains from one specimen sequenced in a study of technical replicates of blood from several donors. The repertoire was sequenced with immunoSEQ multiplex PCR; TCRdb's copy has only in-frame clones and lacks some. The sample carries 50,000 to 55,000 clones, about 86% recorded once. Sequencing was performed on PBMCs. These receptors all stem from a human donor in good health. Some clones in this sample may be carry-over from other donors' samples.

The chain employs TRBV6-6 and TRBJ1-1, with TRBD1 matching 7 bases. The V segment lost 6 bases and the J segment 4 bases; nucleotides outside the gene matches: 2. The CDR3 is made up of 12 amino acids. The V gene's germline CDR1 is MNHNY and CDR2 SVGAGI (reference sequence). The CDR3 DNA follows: TGTGCCAGCAGAGGGACAGCCACTGAAGCTTTCTTT. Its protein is CASRGTATEAFF.

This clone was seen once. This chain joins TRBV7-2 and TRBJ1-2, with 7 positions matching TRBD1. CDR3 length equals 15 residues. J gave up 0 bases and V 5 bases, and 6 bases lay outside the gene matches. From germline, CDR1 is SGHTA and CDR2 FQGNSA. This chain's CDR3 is CASSPRGQSNYGYTF. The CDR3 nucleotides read TGTGCCAGCAGCCCCCGGGGACAGTCTAACTATGGCTACACCTTC.

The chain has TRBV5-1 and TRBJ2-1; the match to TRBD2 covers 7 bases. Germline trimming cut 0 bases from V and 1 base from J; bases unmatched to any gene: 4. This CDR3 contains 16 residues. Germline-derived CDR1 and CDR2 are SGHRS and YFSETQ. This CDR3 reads CASSLDPAGSYNEQFF. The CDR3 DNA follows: TGCGCCAGCAGCTTGGACCCAGCGGGGTCCTACAATGAGCAGTTCTTC. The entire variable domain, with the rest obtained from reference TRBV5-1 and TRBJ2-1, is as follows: KAGVTQTPRYLIKTRGQQVTLSCSPISGHRSVSWYQQTPGQGLQFLFEYFSETQRNKGNFPGRFSGRQFSNSRSEMNVSTLELGDSALYLCASSLDPAGSYNEQFFGPGTRLTVL.